Listed below are T cell receptor beta chains from one sample, sequenced in a study of OX40 agonist ivuxolimab in advanced cancers. Assay: immunoSEQ multiplex PCR; the TCRdb copy retains only in-frame clones and omits some. In the table there are around 70,000 clones, 82% of which are singletons. The sequencing here drew on CD4+ or CD8+ T cells sorted from blood, taken in a trial of the OX40 agonist ivuxolimab. The origin of the receptors is an adult with an advanced solid tumor such as melanoma, head and neck, liver or kidney cancer. CDR3s include the opening cysteine and the closing phenylalanine or tryptophan. Each record gives: clone size, V gene, D gene, J gene, CDR3 protein, CDR3 DNA. A D gene is named only where the DNA matches it firmly. A clone size is listed for some rows: how often the clone was seen (once, few, many), or a class if it is expanded.

clone size: few
V gene: TRBV19
D gene: NA
J gene: TRBJ1-5
CDR3 protein: CASSSPETPNQPQHF
CDR3 DNA: TGTGCCAGTAGTTCTCCCGAGACGCCTAATCAGCCCCAGCATTTT

clone size: NA
V gene: TRBV9
D gene: NA
J gene: TRBJ1-3
CDR3 protein: CASSAGWSGNTIYF
CDR3 DNA: TGTGCCAGCAGCGCAGGGTGGTCTGGAAACACCATATATTTT

clone size: NA
V gene: TRBV6-5
D gene: TRBD1
J gene: TRBJ2-5
CDR3 protein: CASSRQGNQETQYF
CDR3 DNA: TGTGCCAGCAGCCGACAGGGCAACCAAGAGACCCAGTACTTC

clone size: NA
V gene: TRBV6-5
D gene: NA
J gene: TRBJ1-2
CDR3 protein: CASRDPSRGYGYTF
CDR3 DNA: TGTGCCAGCAGAGACCCCTCTAGGGGCTATGGCTACACCTTC

clone size: once
V gene: TRBV7-2
D gene: TRBD1
J gene: TRBJ1-6
CDR3 protein: CASSIRPPGQGNSPLHF
CDR3 DNA: TGTGCCAGCAGCATCAGGCCTCCGGGACAGGGGAATTCACCCCTCCACTTT

clone size: NA
V gene: TRBV2
D gene: NA
J gene: TRBJ1-4
CDR3 protein: CASSIRGNEKLFF
CDR3 DNA: TGTGCCAGCAGTATCAGGGGAAATGAAAAACTGTTTTTT

clone size: NA
V gene: TRBV2
D gene: TRBD1
J gene: TRBJ1-3
CDR3 protein: CASSATGQAYSGNTIYF
CDR3 DNA: TGTGCCAGCAGTGCCACGGGACAGGCCTATTCTGGAAACACCATATATTTT

clone size: NA
V gene: TRBV9
D gene: TRBD2
J gene: TRBJ2-5
CDR3 protein: CASSARAGAGETQYF
CDR3 DNA: TGTGCCAGCAGCGCTCGAGCGGGAGCCGGTGAGACCCAGTACTTC

clone size: NA
V gene: TRBV6-4
D gene: NA
J gene: TRBJ1-5
CDR3 protein: CASREKWGAWQPQHF
CDR3 DNA: TGTGCCAGCAGAGAGAAATGGGGGGCTTGGCAGCCCCAGCATTTT

clone size: once
V gene: TRBV5-1
D gene: NA
J gene: TRBJ2-3
CDR3 protein: CASSLTGGGTDTQYF
CDR3 DNA: TGCGCCAGCAGCTTGACCGGGGGTGGGACAGATACGCAGTATTTT

clone size: NA
V gene: TRBV28
D gene: NA
J gene: TRBJ1-4
CDR3 protein: CASSRDRIEKLFF
CDR3 DNA: TGTGCCAGCAGCCGAGACCGGATTGAAAAACTGTTTTTT

clone size: NA
V gene: TRBV5-6
D gene: TRBD1
J gene: TRBJ2-5
CDR3 protein: CASSSTGRGLETQYF
CDR3 DNA: TGTGCCAGCAGCAGCACGGGCAGGGGGCTGGAGACCCAGTACTTC

clone size: medium-sized
V gene: TRBV9
D gene: TRBD1
J gene: TRBJ1-2
CDR3 protein: CASSANQGAYGYTF
CDR3 DNA: TGTGCCAGCAGCGCTAACCAGGGGGCCTATGGCTACACCTTC

clone size: NA
V gene: TRBV18
D gene: NA
J gene: TRBJ2-7
CDR3 protein: CASSYTGNTYEQYF
CDR3 DNA: TGTGCCAGCTCATATACCGGGAATACCTACGAGCAGTACTTC

clone size: NA
V gene: TRBV18
D gene: TRBD1
J gene: TRBJ2-1
CDR3 protein: CASSPRTGGDEQFF
CDR3 DNA: TGTGCCAGCTCACCACGGACAGGGGGGGATGAGCAGTTCTTC

clone size: NA
V gene: TRBV10-1
D gene: TRBD2
J gene: TRBJ2-3
CDR3 protein: CASSRAGTTDTQYF
CDR3 DNA: TGCGCCAGCTCTCGAGCGGGGACCACAGATACGCAGTATTTT